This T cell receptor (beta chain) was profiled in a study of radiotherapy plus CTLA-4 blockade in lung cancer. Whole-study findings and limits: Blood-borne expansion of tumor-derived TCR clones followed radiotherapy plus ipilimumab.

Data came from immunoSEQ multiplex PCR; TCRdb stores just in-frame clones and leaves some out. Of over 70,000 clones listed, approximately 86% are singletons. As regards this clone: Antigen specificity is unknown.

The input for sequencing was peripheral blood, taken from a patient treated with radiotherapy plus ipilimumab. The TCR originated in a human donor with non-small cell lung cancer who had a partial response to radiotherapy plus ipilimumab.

CDR3 amino acids: CASSELGGNSYNEQFF. The CDR3 DNA follows: TGTGCCAGCAGTGAACTGGGCGGGAACTCCTACAATGAGCAGTTCTTC. V gene TRBV6-1 combines with J gene TRBJ2-1; possible D gene TRBD2, 6 bases. The CDR3 sequence is 16 residues long. V was pared by 2 bases and J by 0 bases, with 11 bases between. From germline, CDR1 is MNHNS and CDR2 SASEGT.